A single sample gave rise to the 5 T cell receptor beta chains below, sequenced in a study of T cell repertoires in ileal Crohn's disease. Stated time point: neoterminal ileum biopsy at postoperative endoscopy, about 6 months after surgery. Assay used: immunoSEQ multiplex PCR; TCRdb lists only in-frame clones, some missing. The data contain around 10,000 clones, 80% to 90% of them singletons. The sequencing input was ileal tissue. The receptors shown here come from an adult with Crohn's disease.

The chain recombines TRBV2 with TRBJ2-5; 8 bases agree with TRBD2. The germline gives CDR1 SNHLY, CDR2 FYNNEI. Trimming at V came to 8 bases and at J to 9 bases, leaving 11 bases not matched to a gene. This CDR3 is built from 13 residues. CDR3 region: CASVVEPRGAQYF. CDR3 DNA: TGTGCCAGCGTTGTCGAGCCGCGGGGGGCCCAGTACTTC.

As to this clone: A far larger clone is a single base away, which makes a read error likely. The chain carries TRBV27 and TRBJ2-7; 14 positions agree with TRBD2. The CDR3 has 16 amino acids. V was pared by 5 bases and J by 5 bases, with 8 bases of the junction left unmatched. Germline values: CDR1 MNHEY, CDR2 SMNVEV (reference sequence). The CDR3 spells CASSHLGTSGGHEQYF. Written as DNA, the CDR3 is TGTGCCAGCAGTCATTTAGGGACTAGCGGGGGCCACGAGCAGTACTTC.

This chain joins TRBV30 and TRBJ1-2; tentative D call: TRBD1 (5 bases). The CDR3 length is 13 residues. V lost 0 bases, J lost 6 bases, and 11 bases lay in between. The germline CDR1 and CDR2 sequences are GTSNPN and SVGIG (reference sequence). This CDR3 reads CAWSVKAGHGYTF. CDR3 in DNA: TGTGCCTGGAGTGTAAAGGCAGGGCATGGCTACACCTTC.

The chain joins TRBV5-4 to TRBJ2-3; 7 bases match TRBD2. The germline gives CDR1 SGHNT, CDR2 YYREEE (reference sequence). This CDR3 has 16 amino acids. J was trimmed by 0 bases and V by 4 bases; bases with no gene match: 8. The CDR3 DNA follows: TGTGCCAGCAGCAAGGGAGGGACGGCTAGCACAGATACGCAGTATTTT. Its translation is CASSKGGTASTDTQYF.

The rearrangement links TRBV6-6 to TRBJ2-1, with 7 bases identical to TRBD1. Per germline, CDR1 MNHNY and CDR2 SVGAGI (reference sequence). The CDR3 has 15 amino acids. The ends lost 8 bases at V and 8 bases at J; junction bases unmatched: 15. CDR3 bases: TGTGCCAGCCTCTTGGTAGGGGGCAGTCAGGATGAGCAGTTCTTC. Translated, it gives CASLLVGGSQDEQFF.